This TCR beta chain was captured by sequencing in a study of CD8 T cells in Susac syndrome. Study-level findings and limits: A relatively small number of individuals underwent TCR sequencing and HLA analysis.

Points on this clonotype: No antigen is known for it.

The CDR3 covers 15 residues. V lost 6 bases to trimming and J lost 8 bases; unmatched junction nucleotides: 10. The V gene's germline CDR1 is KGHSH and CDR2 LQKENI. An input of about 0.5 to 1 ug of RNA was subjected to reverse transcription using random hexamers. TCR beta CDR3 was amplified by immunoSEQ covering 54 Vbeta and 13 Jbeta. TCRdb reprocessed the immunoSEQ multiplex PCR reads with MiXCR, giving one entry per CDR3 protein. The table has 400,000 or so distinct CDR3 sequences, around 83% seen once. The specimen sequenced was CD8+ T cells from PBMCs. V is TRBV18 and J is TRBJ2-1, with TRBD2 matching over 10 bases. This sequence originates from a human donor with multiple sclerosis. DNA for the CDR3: TGTGCCAGCTCGCTCCTAGCGGGAGAGCCCGATGAGCAGTTCTTC. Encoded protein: CASSLLAGEPDEQFF.